This TCR beta chain was sequenced during a study of monozygotic twins with inflammatory bowel disease. Overall study findings and caveats: Comparison of concordant versus discordant twins revealed no difference in repertoire similarity, possibly due to limited power.

Template switching introduced UMIs that contain a 6-nucleotide sample barcode. cDNA encoding TCRalpha and TCRbeta underwent two nested PCRs of around 15 and 9 cycles, each of which was followed by bead purification. No DNA is given; TCRdb re-called the 5' RACE reads and lists each CDR3 protein once. The sample's table shows fewer than 550,000 distinct CDR3 sequences. Concerning this clonotype: Its specificity is unknown.

Total RNA from whole blood was isolated with no T cell sorting. Germline V CDR1 and CDR2: SGHAT, FQNNGV. This CDR3 has 15 residues. The receptor was derived from a human donor with ulcerative colitis or Crohn's disease, or a healthy co-twin of an affected twin (not recorded which). Sequencing was done on a sample of blood. The genes are TRBV11-2 and TRBJ2-7; TCRdb selects TRBD1, and the lack of DNA leaves this call unchecked. CDR3 residues: CASSQSDSLSYEQYF.